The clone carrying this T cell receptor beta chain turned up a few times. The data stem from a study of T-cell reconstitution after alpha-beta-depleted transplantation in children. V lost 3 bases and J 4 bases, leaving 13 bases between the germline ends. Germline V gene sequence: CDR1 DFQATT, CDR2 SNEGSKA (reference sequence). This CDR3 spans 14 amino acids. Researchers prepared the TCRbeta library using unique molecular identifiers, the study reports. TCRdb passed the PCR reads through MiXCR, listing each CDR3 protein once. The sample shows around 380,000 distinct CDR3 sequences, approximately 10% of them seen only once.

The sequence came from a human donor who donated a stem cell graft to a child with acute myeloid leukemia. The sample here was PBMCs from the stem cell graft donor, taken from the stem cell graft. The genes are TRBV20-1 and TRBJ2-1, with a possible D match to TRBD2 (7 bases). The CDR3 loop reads CSARGGATYNEQFF. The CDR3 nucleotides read TGCAGTGCTAGGGGGGGGGCTACTTACAATGAGCAGTTCTTC.